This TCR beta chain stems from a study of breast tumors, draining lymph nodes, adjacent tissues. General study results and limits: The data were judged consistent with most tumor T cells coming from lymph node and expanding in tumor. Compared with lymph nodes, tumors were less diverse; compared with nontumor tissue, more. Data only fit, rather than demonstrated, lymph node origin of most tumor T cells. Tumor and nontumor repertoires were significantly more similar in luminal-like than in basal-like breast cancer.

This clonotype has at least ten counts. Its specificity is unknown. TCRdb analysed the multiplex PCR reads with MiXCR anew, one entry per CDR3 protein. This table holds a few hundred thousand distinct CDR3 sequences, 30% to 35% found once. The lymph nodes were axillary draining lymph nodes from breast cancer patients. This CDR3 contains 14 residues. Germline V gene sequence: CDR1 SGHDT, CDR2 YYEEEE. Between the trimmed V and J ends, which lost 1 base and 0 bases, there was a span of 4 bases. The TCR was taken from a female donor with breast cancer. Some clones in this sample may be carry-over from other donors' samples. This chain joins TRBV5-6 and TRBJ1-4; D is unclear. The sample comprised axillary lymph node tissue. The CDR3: CASSLRSTNEKLFF. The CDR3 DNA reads TGTGCCAGCAGCTTGCGCTCAACTAATGAAAAACTGTTTTTT. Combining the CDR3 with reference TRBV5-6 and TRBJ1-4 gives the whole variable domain DAGVTQSPTHLIKTRGQQVTLRCSPKSGHDTVSWYQQALGQGPQFIFQYYEEEERQRGNFPDRFSGHQFPNYSSELNVNALLLGDSALYLCASSLRSTNEKLFFGSGTQLSVL.